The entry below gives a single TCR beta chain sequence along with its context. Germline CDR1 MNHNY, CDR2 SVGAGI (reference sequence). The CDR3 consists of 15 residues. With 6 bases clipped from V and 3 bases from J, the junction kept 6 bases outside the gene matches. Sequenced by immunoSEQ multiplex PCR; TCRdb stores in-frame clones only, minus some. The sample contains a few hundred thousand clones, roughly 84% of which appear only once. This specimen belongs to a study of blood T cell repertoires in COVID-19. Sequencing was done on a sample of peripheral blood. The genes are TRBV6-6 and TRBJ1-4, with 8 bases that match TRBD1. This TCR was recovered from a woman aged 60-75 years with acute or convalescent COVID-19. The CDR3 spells CASRERTGPNEKLFF. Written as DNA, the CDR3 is TGTGCCAGCAGGGAGAGGACAGGGCCTAATGAAAAACTGTTTTTT.